This passage covers 11 T cell receptor beta chains from one sample sequenced in a study of OX40 agonist ivuxolimab in advanced cancers. The method was immunoSEQ multiplex PCR; TCRdb's version includes in-frame clones alone and lacks a portion of them. This sample has roughly 81,000 clones, with approximately 93% found just once. The sample consisted of CD4+ or CD8+ T cells sorted from blood, taken in a trial of the OX40 agonist ivuxolimab. Receptors originate from an adult with an advanced solid tumor such as melanoma, head and neck, liver or kidney cancer.

Written as DNA, the CDR3 is TGTGCCAGCAGCCCCGGACAAAACACTGAAGCTTTCTTT. Its protein product is CASSPGQNTEAFF. The V gene is TRBV11-3, the J gene TRBJ1-1; D may be TRBD1 (5 bases). The CDR3 covers 13 residues. Trimming stripped 5 bases from V and 2 bases from J, with 9 bases between. Germline V lookup: CDR1 SGHNT, CDR2 YENEEA.

This chain links TRBV9 with TRBJ2-2; unclear D gene. There are 12 residues in the CDR3. Germline V gene sequence: CDR1 SGDLS, CDR2 YYNGEE. The germline V and J ends were trimmed by 1 base and 6 bases, with 4 bases remaining between them. Written as DNA, the CDR3 is TGTGCCAGCAGCGTATATCCCGGGGAGCTGTTTTTT. Translation: CASSVYPGELFF.

Comments on this clone: A read error may produce the germline difference seen at one junction end. The chain uses TRBV27 and TRBJ1-5; D remains ambiguous. Germline V gene sequence: CDR1 MNHEY, CDR2 SMNVEV (reference sequence). The CDR3 runs 14 residues. This chain's CDR3 is CASRLSGSNQPQHF. CDR3 DNA sequence: TGTGCCAGCCGTTTATCGGGCTCCAATCAGCCCCAGCATTTT.

The CDR3 sequence is CASSERGRELNEQYF. The CDR3 bases are TGTGCCAGCAGTGAACGGGGGCGGGAGCTCAACGAGCAGTACTTC. The chain has TRBV6-1 and TRBJ2-7, with D maybe TRBD2 (7 bases). This CDR3 contains 15 residues. Trimming shortened V by 2 bases and J by 5 bases, and 16 bases separated the two germline ends. The germline V gene encodes CDR1 MNHNS and CDR2 SASEGT.

With respect to this clone: A read error may produce the germline difference seen at one junction end. V and J are TRBV7-9 and TRBJ2-7; D not resolved. This CDR3 spans 13 amino acids. CDR1 and CDR2 from the germline V gene are SEHNR and FQNEAQ (reference sequence). The CDR3 DNA reads as TGTGCCAGCAGCTTAGCGGGCTCCCACGAGCAGTACTTC. Protein sequence: CASSLAGSHEQYF.

The J gene is TRBJ2-7, the V gene TRBV5-1; 9 bases align to TRBD2. J gave up 5 bases and V 0 bases, and 6 bases lay outside the gene matches. The CDR3 sequence is 15 residues long. Germline V gene sequence: CDR1 SGHRS, CDR2 YFSETQ. CDR3 sequence (DNA): TGCGCCAGCAGCTTGGAGTTAGCGGGAGTCGACGAGCAGTACTTC. Its translation: CASSLELAGVDEQYF.

This chain uses TRBV2 with TRBJ1-4; D is perhaps TRBD1 (6 bases). V shed 7 bases and J shed 8 bases, with 14 bases lying between them. Germline V gives CDR1 SNHLY, CDR2 FYNNEI. The CDR3 has 13 amino acids. Written as DNA, the CDR3 is TGTGCCAGCAAGGGGAAGGGGGAAGAAAAACTGTTTTTT. It translates to CASKGKGEEKLFF. The full variable domain, its missing parts supplied by reference TRBV2 and TRBJ1-4, is EPEVTQTPSHQVTQMGQEVILRCVPISNHLYFYWYRQILGQKVEFLVSFYNNEISEKSEIFDDQFSVERPDGSNFTLKIRSTKLEDSAMYFCASKGKGEEKLFFGSGTQLSVL.

The chain carries TRBV30 and TRBJ2-2; D gene ambiguous. V was pared by 2 bases and J by 3 bases, with 7 bases between. From germline, CDR1 is GTSNPN and CDR2 SVGIG (reference sequence). CDR3 length equals 13 residues. CDR3 sequence: CAWSITHTGELFF. The CDR3 nucleotides read TGTGCCTGGAGTATCACACACACCGGGGAGCTGTTTTTT.

This rearrangement joins TRBV9 to TRBJ2-3; possible D gene TRBD2, 5 bases. CDR1 is SGDLS and CDR2 is YYNGEE in the germline V gene. The CDR3 length is 17 residues. Trimming cost V 4 bases and J 0 bases, with 18 bases left between them. CDR3 nucleotide sequence: TGTGCCAGCAGCTCTTTGGAGCGGTCTTCTAGCACAGATACGCAGTATTTT. Translation: CASSSLERSSSTDTQYF.

The V gene is TRBV30, the J gene TRBJ2-3; D possibly corresponds to TRBD2 (5 bases). V lost 0 bases and J lost 4, with 11 bases in between. The CDR3 extends over 14 amino acids. Germline-derived CDR1 and CDR2 are GTSNPN and SVGIG (reference sequence). CDR3 DNA sequence: TGTGCCTGGAGTGTGGAAAGCGGTTCAGATACGCAGTATTTT. It codes for CAWSVESGSDTQYF.

The V and J genes are TRBV6-5 and TRBJ2-2; TRBD2 aligns across 8 bases. CDR1 and CDR2 (germline): MNHEY, SVGAGI. V was clipped by 2 bases and J by 8 bases; unmatched bases: 7. The CDR3 consists of 15 residues. The CDR3 spells CASSYGAGGRGELFF. The CDR3 nucleotides read TGTGCCAGCAGTTACGGGGCGGGAGGACGTGGGGAGCTGTTTTTT.